This TCR beta chain was identified in a study of cytomegalovirus exposure and HLA in healthy donors. Study-level background: Most donors, about 82% of a few hundred genotyped, fell in the Caucasian-associated ancestry cluster. Study-level results: Earlier analysis found most TCR beta V segments productive about 87% or about 30% of the time.

On this clone itself: What it binds is unknown.

The CDR3 covers 14 residues. Deletions cut 6 bases from V and 5 bases from J, with 14 bases between. Germline CDR1 reads MNHEY; CDR2 reads SVGAGI. The primer mix had 60 Vbeta and 13 Jbeta primers. The protocol was immunoSEQ multiplex PCR, while the TCRdb copy is restricted to in-frame clones and leaves out a portion. This sample has some 120,000 clones, with 80% found just once. Each of the donors was a healthy bone marrow donor. The receptor's source is a male donor in good health and CMV-seronegative. Source material: PBMCs. This chain joins TRBV6-5 and TRBJ1-5; D possibly corresponds to TRBD1 (6 bases). CDR3 bases: TGTGCCAGCAGGCCACAGGGATCCTATCAGCCCCAGCATTTT. It specifies CASRPQGSYQPQHF.